This T cell receptor (beta chain) is drawn from a study of HIV-infected patients and healthy controls. All unsorted peripheral T cells were captured because whole blood was used without fractionation. As controls, more than 8 uninfected healthy donors gave samples, and several gave a couple of samples around three months apart. This clonotype has at least ten counts. Reverse transcription used around 500 ng RNA and constant-region primers for alpha and beta. Separate chain-specific third strand synthesis with multiplexing indices produced the alpha and beta libraries. TCRdb re-derived calls from the 5' RACE reads in MiXCR, one entry per CDR3 protein. There are around 19,000 distinct CDR3 sequences in the sample; around 10% occur only once, and 2.6% lies in the top ten. What was sequenced was blood. This clonotype was sampled from an adult in good health.

CDR3 DNA sequence: TGTGCCAGCAGTTGGGCGTCCTCTGGAAACACCATATATTTT. It encodes CASSWASSGNTIYF. This chain joins TRBV28 and TRBJ1-3; D is ambiguous. The CDR3 has 14 amino acids. The germline V gene encodes CDR1 MDHEN and CDR2 SYDVKM. Trimming took off 4 bases at V and 0 bases at J, with 7 bases between the two ends.